This T cell receptor beta chain emerged from a study of regulatory T cells in long-lasting Graves disease. Time point meaning: persistent/refractory GD, antithyroid drugs over 5 years with positive TRAb. Researchers made the TCR library from RNA that was extracted from PBMCs. Relying on iRepertoire HTBI primers and Arm-PCR of CDR3 regions, the team built TCR beta libraries. A single record per CDR3 protein comes from TCRdb applying MiXCR to the multiplex PCR reads. The table lists a few hundred thousand distinct CDR3 sequences, approximately 25% of them singletons. Study findings and constraints: Samples came from peripheral blood alone, without thyroid tissue. Patients whose Graves' disease persisted exhibited lower TCR diversity than those newly diagnosed. The number of shared public clonotypes was higher in persistent patients (roughly 3,000) than new patients (966).

This clonotype was seen ten or more times. Its antigen remains unidentified. The sequence came from a woman aged 40-49 years with Graves disease. This sample comprised peripheral blood mononuclear cells (PBMCs), obtained when the disease was refractory, from a patient treated with antithyroid drugs.

In nucleotides, the CDR3 is TGTGCCAGCAGTGAAGCGGGTAGTCGAGGGTACGAGCAGTACTTC. As protein: CASSEAGSRGYEQYF. V is TRBV2 and J is TRBJ2-7, with D perhaps TRBD2 (5 bases). CDR3 length: 15 residues. CDR1 SNHLY and CDR2 FYNNEI come from the germline V gene. V was shortened by 0 bases and J by 4 bases, with 13 bases between the two germline ends.